The source of this TCR beta chain is a study of cytomegalovirus exposure and HLA in healthy donors. On the study more broadly: Within an early data release were approximately 85 million unique TCRs drawn from HLA-typed donors.

There are 14 residues in the CDR3. The V end lost 4 bases, the J end lost 3 bases, and 10 bases lay between the germline ends. Germline loops: CDR1 LNHNV, CDR2 YYDKDF (reference sequence). This clone was detected only a few times. 60 Vbeta and 13 Jbeta primers were used in PCR. Generated by immunoSEQ multiplex PCR, the TCRdb table keeps only in-frame clones and is missing some. The sample shows 120,000 or so clones, around 75% of them seen only once. The origin of this receptor is a woman between 45 and 65 years old in good health and CMV-seropositive. The genes are TRBV15 and TRBJ2-1; D is undetermined. What was sequenced was PBMCs. This chain's CDR3 is CATSTRSFYNEQFF. The CDR3 DNA follows: TGTGCCACCAGCACTCGTTCTTTCTACAATGAGCAGTTCTTC.